A selection of T cell receptor beta chains follows, all from one sample in a study of cytomegalovirus exposure and HLA in healthy donors. The assay was immunoSEQ multiplex PCR, and TCRdb's table has in-frame clones only and misses some. The data show some 170,000 clones, roughly 90% seen once. Sequenced input: PBMCs. The receptors were sampled from a woman aged 18-29 years in good health and CMV-seronegative. The CDR3 runs from the conserved cysteine through the conserved F or W. Fields, in order: J gene, clone size, V gene, CDR3 protein. Part of the rows lack a size; the others show once, few, many or a class for expanded clones.

J: TRBJ2-3
size: NA
V: TRBV30
CDR3: CAWTLYQDTQYF

J: TRBJ2-5
size: NA
V: TRBV5-1
CDR3: CASSLAQETQYF

J: TRBJ2-1
size: NA
V: TRBV5-4
CDR3: CASSLGGTGGSFWEQFF

J: TRBJ1-5
size: NA
V: TRBV6-5
CDR3: CASIKRQGNQPQHF

J: TRBJ2-3
size: NA
V: TRBV5-6
CDR3: CASSLARRDREADTQYF

J: TRBJ1-1
size: NA
V: TRBV2
CDR3: CASSPTGPRMNTEAFF

J: TRBJ2-1
size: NA
V: TRBV4-2
CDR3: CASSQDGTSNEQFF

J: TRBJ1-6
size: NA
V: TRBV10-2
CDR3: CASTSHGGNNSPLHF

J: TRBJ1-2
size: NA
V: TRBV5-1
CDR3: CASSLYQPTGDYGYTF

J: TRBJ2-3
size: NA
V: TRBV29-1
CDR3: CSVEASNPGTAYTDTQYF

J: TRBJ2-3
size: NA
V: TRBV5-1
CDR3: CASSRTSGSPDTQYF

J: TRBJ1-2
size: NA
V: TRBV14
CDR3: CASSRFSRGGTGAYGYTF

J: TRBJ2-3
size: NA
V: TRBV5-1
CDR3: CASSTDGQGITDTQYF

J: TRBJ2-3
size: NA
V: TRBV27
CDR3: CASSSVSDLDTQYF

J: TRBJ2-1
size: NA
V: TRBV6-5
CDR3: CASSGGLYNEQFF

J: TRBJ2-2
size: NA
V: TRBV15
CDR3: CATSRALLSGTGELFF

J: TRBJ1-1
size: NA
V: TRBV5-1
CDR3: CASSSGGRNTEAFF

J: TRBJ2-7
size: NA
V: TRBV9
CDR3: CASSVGTDYYEQYF

J: TRBJ2-1
size: NA
V: TRBV18
CDR3: CASSQGLAGGLQFF

J: TRBJ2-3
size: NA
V: TRBV12-5
CDR3: CASGSGQISTDTQYF

J: TRBJ2-7
size: NA
V: TRBV5-6
CDR3: CASSRGQGLFYEQYF

J: TRBJ1-1
size: NA
V: TRBV6-5
CDR3: CASRHDFSYTEAFF

J: TRBJ2-1
size: NA
V: TRBV5-4
CDR3: CASSFNGQGSYNEQFF

J: TRBJ1-1
size: NA
V: TRBV4-2
CDR3: CASSQEGQVNTEAFF

J: TRBJ1-1
size: NA
V: TRBV25-1
CDR3: CASTDRMNTEAFF

J: TRBJ2-4
size: NA
V: TRBV4-2
CDR3: CASSQDTQNIQYF

J: TRBJ1-2
size: NA
V: TRBV5-4
CDR3: CASSSTGGGLDGYTF

J: TRBJ2-1
size: once
V: TRBV10-1
CDR3: CASSPGGIVYNEQFF

J: TRBJ2-7
size: NA
V: TRBV19
CDR3: CASRPGQGGYEQYF

J: TRBJ2-7
size: NA
V: TRBV27
CDR3: CASKGRGPQEYF

J: TRBJ2-7
size: NA
V: TRBV5-4
CDR3: CASSLGGVGATYEQYF

J: TRBJ2-1
size: once
V: TRBV7-6
CDR3: CASSLGPGTPVYNEQFF

J: TRBJ1-2
size: NA
V: TRBV9
CDR3: CASSLRTGGADGYTF

J: TRBJ1-3
size: NA
V: TRBV7-2
CDR3: CASSLEGTGVGNTIYF

J: TRBJ1-6
size: NA
V: TRBV7-3
CDR3: CASSSGQGADSPLHF

J: TRBJ2-7
size: once
V: TRBV5-1
CDR3: CASSLGAGARREQYF

J: TRBJ2-3
size: NA
V: TRBV7-2
CDR3: CASSLVGGGDTQYF

J: TRBJ1-3
size: NA
V: TRBV9
CDR3: CASSANLGQGLPGNTIYF

J: TRBJ1-2
size: NA
V: TRBV19
CDR3: CASISLQGFRGYTF